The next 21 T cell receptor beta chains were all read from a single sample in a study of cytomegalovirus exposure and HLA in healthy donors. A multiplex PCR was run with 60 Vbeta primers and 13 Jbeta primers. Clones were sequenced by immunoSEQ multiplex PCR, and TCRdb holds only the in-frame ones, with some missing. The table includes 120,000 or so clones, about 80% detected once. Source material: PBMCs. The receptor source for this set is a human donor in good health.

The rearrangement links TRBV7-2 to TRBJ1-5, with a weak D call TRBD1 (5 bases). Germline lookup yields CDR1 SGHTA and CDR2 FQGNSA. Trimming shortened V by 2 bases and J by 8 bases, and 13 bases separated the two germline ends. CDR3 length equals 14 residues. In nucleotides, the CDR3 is TGTGCCAGCAGCTTAATGGGGCAAGGCAAGCCCCAGCATTTT. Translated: CASSLMGQGKPQHF.

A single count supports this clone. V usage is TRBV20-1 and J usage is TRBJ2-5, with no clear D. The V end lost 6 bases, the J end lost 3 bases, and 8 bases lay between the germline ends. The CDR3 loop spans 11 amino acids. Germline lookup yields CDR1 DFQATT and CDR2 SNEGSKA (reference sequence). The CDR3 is CSAGEKETQYF. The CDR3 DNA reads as TGCAGTGCAGGAGAAAAAGAGACCCAGTACTTC.

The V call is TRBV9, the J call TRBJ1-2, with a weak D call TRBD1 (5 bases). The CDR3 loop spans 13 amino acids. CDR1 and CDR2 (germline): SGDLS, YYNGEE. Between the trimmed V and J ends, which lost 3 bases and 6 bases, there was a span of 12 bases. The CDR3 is CASSGPGYHGYTF. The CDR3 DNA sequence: TGTGCCAGCAGCGGACCAGGGTACCATGGCTACACCTTC. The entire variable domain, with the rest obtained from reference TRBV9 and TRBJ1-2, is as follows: DSGVTQTPKHLITATGQRVTLRCSPRSGDLSVYWYQQSLDQGLQFLIQYYNGEERAKGNILERFSAQQFPDLHSELNLSSLELGDSALYFCASSGPGYHGYTFGSGTRLTVV.

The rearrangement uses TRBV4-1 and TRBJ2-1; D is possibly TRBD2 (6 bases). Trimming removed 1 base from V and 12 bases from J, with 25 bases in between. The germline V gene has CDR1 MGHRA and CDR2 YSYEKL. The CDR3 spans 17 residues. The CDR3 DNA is TGCGCCAGCAGCCAAGTCCGCGGCGGGGCTTCTGTCCTCTGGCAGTTCTTC. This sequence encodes CASSQVRGGASVLWQFF.

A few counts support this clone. CDR3 DNA: TGTGCCAGCAGACTAGGGGGACAGGAGAACACCGGGGAGCTGTTTTTT. Translated: CASRLGGQENTGELFF. This chain uses TRBV27 with TRBJ2-2, with 8 bases lining up with TRBD1. CDR3 length equals 16 residues. Per the germline V gene, CDR1 is MNHEY and CDR2 is SMNVEV (reference sequence). J gave up 1 base and V 6 bases, and 7 bases lay outside the gene matches.

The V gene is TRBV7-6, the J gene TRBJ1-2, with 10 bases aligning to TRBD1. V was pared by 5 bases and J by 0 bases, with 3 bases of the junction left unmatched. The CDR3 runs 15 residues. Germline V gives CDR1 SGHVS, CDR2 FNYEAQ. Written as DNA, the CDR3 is TGTGCCAGCAGCGCCGGGACAGGGGCTAACTATGGCTACACCTTC. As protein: CASSAGTGANYGYTF.

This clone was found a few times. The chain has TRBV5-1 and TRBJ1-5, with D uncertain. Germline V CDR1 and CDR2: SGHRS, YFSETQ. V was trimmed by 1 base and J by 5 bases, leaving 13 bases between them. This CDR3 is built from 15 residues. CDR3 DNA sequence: TGCGCCAGCAGCTTGCAAGGACGGGAACATCAGCCCCAGCATTTT. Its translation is CASSLQGREHQPQHF. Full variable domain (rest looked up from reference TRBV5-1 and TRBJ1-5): KAGVTQTPRYLIKTRGQQVTLSCSPISGHRSVSWYQQTPGQGLQFLFEYFSETQRNKGNFPGRFSGRQFSNSRSEMNVSTLELGDSALYLCASSLQGREHQPQHFGDGTRLSIL.

The CDR3 protein is CAISEGGSGLYYEQYF. CDR3 nucleotides: TGTGCCATCAGCGAGGGGGGAAGCGGGCTTTACTACGAGCAGTACTTC. This chain joins TRBV10-3 and TRBJ2-7; D tentatively reads TRBD1 or TRBD2 (6 bases each). CDR3 length equals 16 residues. Per the germline V gene, CDR1 is ENHRY and CDR2 is SYGVKD. V lost 6 bases and J lost 3, with 21 bases in between.

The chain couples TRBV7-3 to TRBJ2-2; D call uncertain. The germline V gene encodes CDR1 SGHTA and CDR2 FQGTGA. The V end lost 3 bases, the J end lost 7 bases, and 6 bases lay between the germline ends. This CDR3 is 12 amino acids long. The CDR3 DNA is TGTGCCAGCAGCTTCCACAGCGGGGAGCTGTTTTTT. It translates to CASSFHSGELFF.

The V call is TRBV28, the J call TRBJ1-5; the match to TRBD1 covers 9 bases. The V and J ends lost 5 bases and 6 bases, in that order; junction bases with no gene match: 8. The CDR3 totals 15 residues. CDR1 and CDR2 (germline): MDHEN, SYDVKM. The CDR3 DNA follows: TGTGCCAGCAGTGCCGGGACAGGGCGATTTCAGCCCCAGCATTTT. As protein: CASSAGTGRFQPQHF.

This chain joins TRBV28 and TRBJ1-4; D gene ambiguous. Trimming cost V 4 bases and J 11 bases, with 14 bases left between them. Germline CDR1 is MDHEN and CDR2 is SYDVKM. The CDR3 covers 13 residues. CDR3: CASSSVANGKLFF. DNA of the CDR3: TGTGCCAGCAGTTCGGTCGCCAACGGGAAACTGTTTTTT.

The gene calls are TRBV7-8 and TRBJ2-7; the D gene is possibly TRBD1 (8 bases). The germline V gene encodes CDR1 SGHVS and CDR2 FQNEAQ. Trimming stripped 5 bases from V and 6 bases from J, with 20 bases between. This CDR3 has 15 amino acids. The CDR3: CASSRMDREGREQYF. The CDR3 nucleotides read TGTGCCAGCAGCAGGATGGACAGGGAGGGACGCGAGCAGTACTTC.

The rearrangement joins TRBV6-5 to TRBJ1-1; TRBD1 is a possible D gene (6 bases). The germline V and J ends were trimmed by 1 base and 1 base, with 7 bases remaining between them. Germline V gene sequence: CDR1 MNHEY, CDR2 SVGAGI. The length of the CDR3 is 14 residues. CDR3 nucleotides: TGTGCCAGCAGTTACTTCAGGGGGAACACTGAAGCTTTCTTT. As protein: CASSYFRGNTEAFF.

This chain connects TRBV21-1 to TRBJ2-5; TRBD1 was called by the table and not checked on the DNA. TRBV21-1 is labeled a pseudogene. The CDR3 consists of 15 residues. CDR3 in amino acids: CASSKGDRLQETQYF. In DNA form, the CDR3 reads TGTGCCAGCAGCAAAGGGGACAGACTACAAGAGACCCAGTACTTC.

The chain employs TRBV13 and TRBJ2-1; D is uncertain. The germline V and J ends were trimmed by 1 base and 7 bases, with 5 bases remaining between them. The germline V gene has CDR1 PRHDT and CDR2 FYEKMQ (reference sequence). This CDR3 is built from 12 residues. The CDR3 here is CASSLESNEQFF. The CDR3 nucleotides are TGTGCCAGCAGCTTAGAATCGAATGAGCAGTTCTTC. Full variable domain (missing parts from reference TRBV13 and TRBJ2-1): AAGVIQSPRHLIKEKRETATLKCYPIPRHDTVYWYQQGPGQDPQFLISFYEKMQSDKGSIPDRFSAQQFSDYHSELNMSSLELGDSALYFCASSLESNEQFFGPGTRLTVL.

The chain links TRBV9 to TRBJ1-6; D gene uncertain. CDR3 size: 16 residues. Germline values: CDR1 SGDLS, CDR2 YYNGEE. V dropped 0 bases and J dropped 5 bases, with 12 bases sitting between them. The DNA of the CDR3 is TGTGCCAGCAGCGTAGATGCCTTCCCAGATAATTCACCCCTCCACTTT. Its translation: CASSVDAFPDNSPLHF.

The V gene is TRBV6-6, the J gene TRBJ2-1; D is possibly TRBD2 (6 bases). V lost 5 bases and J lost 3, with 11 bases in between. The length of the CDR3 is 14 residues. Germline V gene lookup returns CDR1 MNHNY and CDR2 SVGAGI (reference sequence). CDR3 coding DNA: TGTGCCAGCAGTGACGGCGGGGACTACAATGAGCAGTTCTTC. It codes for CASSDGGDYNEQFF.

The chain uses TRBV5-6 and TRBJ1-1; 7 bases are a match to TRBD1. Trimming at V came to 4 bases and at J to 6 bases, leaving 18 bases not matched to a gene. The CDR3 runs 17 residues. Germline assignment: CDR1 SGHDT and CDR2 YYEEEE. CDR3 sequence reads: CASSVGVQGWLSAEAFF. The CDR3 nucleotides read TGTGCCAGCAGCGTAGGGGTACAGGGGTGGTTGAGCGCTGAAGCTTTCTTT. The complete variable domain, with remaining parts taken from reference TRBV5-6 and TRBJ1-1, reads DAGVTQSPTHLIKTRGQQVTLRCSPKSGHDTVSWYQQALGQGPQFIFQYYEEEERQRGNFPDRFSGHQFPNYSSELNVNALLLGDSALYLCASSVGVQGWLSAEAFFGQGTRLTVV.

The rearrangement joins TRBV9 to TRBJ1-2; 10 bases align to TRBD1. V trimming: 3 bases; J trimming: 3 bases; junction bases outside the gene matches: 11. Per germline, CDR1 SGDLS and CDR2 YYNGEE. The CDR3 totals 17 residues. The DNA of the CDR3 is TGTGCCAGCAGCGGAATCATGAGGGACAGGGGTGACTATGGCTACACCTTC. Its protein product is CASSGIMRDRGDYGYTF.

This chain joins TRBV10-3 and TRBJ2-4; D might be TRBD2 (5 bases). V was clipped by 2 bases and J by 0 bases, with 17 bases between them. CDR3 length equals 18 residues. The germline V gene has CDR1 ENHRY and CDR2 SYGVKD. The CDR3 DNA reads TGTGCCATCAGTGAGGATACGCTGGGAGAACTAGCCAAAAACATTCAGTACTTC. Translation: CAISEDTLGELAKNIQYF.

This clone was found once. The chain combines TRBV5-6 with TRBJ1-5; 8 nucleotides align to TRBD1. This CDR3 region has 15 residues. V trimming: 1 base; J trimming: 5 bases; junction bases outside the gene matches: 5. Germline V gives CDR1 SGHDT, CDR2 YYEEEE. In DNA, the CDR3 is TGTGCCAGCAGCTTGTCGAGACAGGGGTATCAGCCCCAGCATTTT. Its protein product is CASSLSRQGYQPQHF.